These T cell receptor beta chains were read from a single sample in a study of blood T cell repertoires in COVID-19. TCRdb's table, derived via immunoSEQ multiplex PCR, lists solely in-frame clones and lacks some. This table holds some 250,000 clones, nearly 90% found once. Sequencing used PBMCs or T cells enriched from blood (not recorded which). The receptors were gathered from a woman under 40 with acute COVID-19. Each CDR3 is given with its conserved first and last residue. The D gene is left open where the match is weak. Expanded clones get a size class; other rows say once, few or many, or leave the size out.

D: -; J: TRBJ2-7; size: -; V: TRBV6-5; CDR3: CASSYEESSYEQYF; DNA: TGTGCCAGCAGTTACGAGGAGAGCTCCTACGAGCAGTACTTC
D: -; J: TRBJ2-5; size: -; V: TRBV7-6; CDR3: CASSLAAGVGRETQYF; DNA: TGTGCCAGCAGCTTAGCTGCAGGGGTGGGGAGAGAGACCCAGTACTTC
D: TRBD1; J: TRBJ1-1; size: -; V: TRBV5-1; CDR3: CASSLNRDRVAEAFF; DNA: TGCGCCAGCAGCCTAAACCGGGACAGGGTCGCTGAAGCTTTCTTT
D: -; J: TRBJ1-1; size: once; V: TRBV4-1; CDR3: CASSQAGGNTEAFF; DNA: TGCGCCAGCAGCCAGGCCGGAGGGAACACTGAAGCTTTCTTT
D: TRBD1; J: TRBJ1-2; size: -; V: TRBV6-2/TRBV6-3; CDR3: CASSYRDRPTGGYTF; DNA: TGTGCCAGCAGTTACCGGGACAGGCCCACCGGTGGCTACACCTTC
D: -; J: TRBJ2-2; size: -; V: TRBV27; CDR3: CASSFGAGELFF; DNA: TGTGCCAGCAGTTTCGGTGCCGGGGAGCTGTTTTTT
D: -; J: TRBJ2-5; size: -; V: TRBV28; CDR3: CASSGGRGGQETQYF; DNA: TGTGCCAGCAGTGGGGGGAGGGGGGGGCAAGAGACCCAGTACTTC
D: -; J: TRBJ1-3; size: -; V: TRBV6-5; CDR3: CASIRAIEPTIYF; DNA: TGTGCCAGCATCAGGGCCATCGAACCCACCATATATTTT
D: -; J: TRBJ1-5; size: -; V: TRBV12-3/TRBV12-4; CDR3: CASSLAAVQPQHF; DNA: TGTGCCAGCAGTTTAGCCGCGGTCCAGCCCCAGCATTTT
D: TRBD2; J: TRBJ2-5; size: -; V: TRBV9; CDR3: CASSVISGGEETQYF; DNA: TGTGCCAGCAGCGTAATTAGCGGGGGGGAAGAGACCCAGTACTTC
D: -; J: TRBJ1-2; size: -; V: TRBV2; CDR3: CASSVPLRFGQGPGYTF; DNA: TGTGCCAGCAGTGTCCCCTTAAGGTTCGGCCAGGGCCCTGGCTACACCTTC
D: -; J: TRBJ2-1; size: -; V: TRBV10-3; CDR3: CAISEGGNEQFF; DNA: TGTGCCATCAGTGAGGGAGGGAATGAGCAGTTCTTC
D: TRBD1; J: TRBJ1-3; size: -; V: TRBV9; CDR3: CASSVATGAAGTIYF; DNA: TGTGCCAGCAGCGTAGCCACAGGGGCTGCCGGCACCATATATTTT
D: -; J: TRBJ1-2; size: -; V: TRBV4-3; CDR3: CASSQEGTQNYGYTF; DNA: TGCGCCAGCAGCCAAGAGGGGACACAAAACTATGGCTACACCTTC
D: -; J: TRBJ2-1; size: -; V: TRBV27; CDR3: CASGRRGDEQFF; DNA: TGTGCCAGCGGAAGGCGCGGGGATGAGCAGTTCTTC
D: -; J: TRBJ2-7; size: -; V: TRBV10-1; CDR3: CASSESNSPPRDFSYEQYF; DNA: TGCGCCAGCAGTGAGTCGAATAGCCCGCCCAGGGACTTCTCCTACGAGCAGTACTTC
D: -; J: TRBJ2-3; size: -; V: TRBV5-4; CDR3: CASRVIGITDTQYF; DNA: TGTGCCAGCAGGGTGATCGGGATCACAGATACGCAGTATTTT
D: -; J: TRBJ1-1; size: -; V: TRBV5-6; CDR3: CASSLGAGRNTEAFF; DNA: TGTGCCAGCAGCTTGGGGGCGGGGCGTAACACTGAAGCTTTCTTT
D: -; J: TRBJ1-4; size: -; V: TRBV6-5; CDR3: CASRNLQTGKLFF; DNA: TGTGCCAGCAGGAACCTGCAGACTGGAAAACTGTTTTTT
D: -; J: TRBJ1-5; size: -; V: TRBV7-2; CDR3: CASSSLSQGNQPQHF; DNA: TGTGCCAGCAGCTCTCTAAGTCAAGGCAATCAGCCCCAGCATTTT
D: TRBD1; J: TRBJ1-1; size: -; V: TRBV11-2; CDR3: CASSYFGRGPGTEAFF; DNA: TGTGCCAGCAGCTATTTCGGCAGGGGGCCGGGGACTGAAGCTTTCTTT
D: TRBD1; J: TRBJ2-7; size: -; V: TRBV29-1; CDR3: CSVEATGVGEQYF; DNA: TGCAGCGTTGAAGCGACAGGGGTGGGGGAGCAGTACTTC
D: -; J: TRBJ2-7; size: -; V: TRBV6-5; CDR3: CASSYSGGTYEQYF; DNA: TGTGCCAGCAGTTACTCAGGCGGAACCTACGAGCAGTACTTC
D: TRBD1; J: TRBJ2-5; size: once; V: TRBV29-1; CDR3: CSVEGMGQGAPETQYF; DNA: TGCAGCGTTGAGGGCATGGGACAGGGGGCCCCAGAGACCCAGTACTTC
D: TRBD2; J: TRBJ2-5; size: -; V: TRBV11-2; CDR3: CASSPSGGRGETQYF; DNA: TGTGCCAGCAGCCCTTCGGGGGGGCGAGGGGAGACCCAGTACTTC
D: -; J: TRBJ1-5; size: -; V: TRBV28; CDR3: CASSFGPNQKPQHF; DNA: TGTGCCAGCAGTTTTGGGCCCAATCAGAAGCCCCAGCATTTT
D: -; J: TRBJ1-2; size: -; V: TRBV12-3/TRBV12-4; CDR3: CATGVPGYGYTF; DNA: TGTGCCACCGGTGTCCCGGGCTATGGCTACACCTTC
D: -; J: TRBJ1-5; size: -; V: TRBV5-5; CDR3: CASSPHTGQPQHF; DNA: TGTGCCAGCAGCCCGCACACGGGACAGCCCCAGCATTTT
D: TRBD1; J: TRBJ2-7; size: -; V: TRBV19; CDR3: CASSITGDRVDEQYF; DNA: TGTGCCAGTAGTATAACGGGCGACAGGGTAGACGAGCAGTACTTC
D: -; J: TRBJ2-2; size: -; V: TRBV24-1; CDR3: CATSLPVSNGELFF; DNA: TGTGCCACCAGTCTTCCGGTGTCTAATGGGGAGCTGTTTTTT
D: TRBD2; J: TRBJ2-3; size: -; V: TRBV2; CDR3: CAGRTSSTDTQYF; DNA: TGTGCCGGCCGGACTAGCTCCACAGATACGCAGTATTTT
D: TRBD1; J: TRBJ2-5; size: -; V: TRBV5-6; CDR3: CASSSKRLQGIVLETQYF; DNA: TGTGCCAGCAGCTCCAAGCGCCTACAGGGGATAGTTCTAGAGACCCAGTACTTC
D: -; J: TRBJ1-5; size: -; V: TRBV7-2; CDR3: CASSLDSSNQPQHF; DNA: TGTGCCAGCAGCTTGGACAGTTCCAATCAGCCCCAGCATTTT
D: -; J: TRBJ2-3; size: -; V: TRBV18; CDR3: CASSPPLGDTDTQYF; DNA: TGTGCCAGCTCACCCCCCTTGGGAGACACAGATACGCAGTATTTT
D: -; J: TRBJ2-5; size: -; V: TRBV19; CDR3: CASSMGRRETQYF; DNA: TGTGCCAGTAGTATGGGAAGGAGGGAGACCCAGTACTTC
D: -; J: TRBJ1-4; size: -; V: TRBV9; CDR3: CASSPEGGAVNEKLFF; DNA: TGTGCCAGCAGCCCAGAAGGTGGGGCCGTTAATGAAAAACTGTTTTTT
D: TRBD2; J: TRBJ2-5; size: -; V: TRBV18; CDR3: CASSPRSGGAQETQYF; DNA: TGTGCCAGCTCACCACGGAGCGGGGGGGCCCAAGAGACCCAGTACTTC
D: -; J: TRBJ2-5; size: -; V: TRBV28; CDR3: CASTTQTDGQETQYF; DNA: TGTGCCAGCACCACCCAGACAGACGGGCAAGAGACCCAGTACTTC
D: -; J: TRBJ2-2; size: few; V: TRBV3-1/TRBV3-2; CDR3: CASSQRLLGGELFF; DNA: TGTGCCAGCAGCCAAAGACTCCTCGGCGGGGAGCTGTTTTTT
D: -; J: TRBJ1-4; size: -; V: TRBV4-1; CDR3: CASSPDSGAATNEKLFF; DNA: TGCGCCAGCAGCCCCGACAGCGGGGCTGCAACTAATGAAAAACTGTTTTTT
D: TRBD2; J: TRBJ2-7; size: -; V: TRBV6-5; CDR3: CASRIFGGAFNEQYF; DNA: TGTGCCAGCAGGATTTTCGGGGGGGCTTTCAACGAGCAGTACTTC
D: -; J: TRBJ1-6; size: -; V: TRBV5-4; CDR3: CASSHTGLGDSPLHF; DNA: TGTGCCAGCAGCCACACAGGGCTTGGCGATTCACCCCTCCACTTT
D: TRBD1; J: TRBJ2-5; size: -; V: TRBV7-3; CDR3: CASSHGTGGGETQYF; DNA: TGTGCCAGCAGCCACGGGACAGGGGGCGGGGAGACCCAGTACTTC
D: -; J: TRBJ1-2; size: -; V: TRBV6-1; CDR3: CASSDRYGYTF; DNA: TGTGCCAGCAGTGACAGATATGGCTACACCTTC
D: -; J: TRBJ1-2; size: -; V: TRBV7-9; CDR3: CASSLGRGSDYGYTF; DNA: TGTGCCAGCAGCTTAGGTCGGGGGAGCGACTATGGCTACACCTTC
D: -; J: TRBJ1-6; size: -; V: TRBV6-2/TRBV6-3; CDR3: CASSFVQDRASLHF; DNA: TGTGCCAGCAGTTTCGTACAGGACCGGGCGTCCCTCCACTTT
D: TRBD1; J: TRBJ1-2; size: -; V: TRBV7-9; CDR3: CASSLNGQGSSGGYTF; DNA: TGTGCCAGCAGCTTAAACGGACAGGGGTCGTCGGGGGGCTACACCTTC
D: TRBD1; J: TRBJ2-2; size: -; V: TRBV9; CDR3: CASSVGDRADTGELFF; DNA: TGTGCCAGCAGCGTAGGAGACAGGGCGGACACCGGGGAGCTGTTTTTT
D: -; J: TRBJ2-7; size: -; V: TRBV6-5; CDR3: CASSYFESSYEQYF; DNA: TGTGCCAGCAGTTACTTTGAGAGTTCCTACGAGCAGTACTTC
D: TRBD1; J: TRBJ1-5; size: -; V: TRBV30; CDR3: CAWSVTGWQPQHF; DNA: TGTGCCTGGAGTGTGACAGGGTGGCAGCCCCAGCATTTT
D: -; J: TRBJ2-2; size: -; V: TRBV3-1/TRBV3-2; CDR3: CASRWGGANTGELFF; DNA: TGTGCCAGCAGATGGGGCGGGGCAAACACCGGGGAGCTGTTTTTT
D: -; J: TRBJ1-5; size: -; V: TRBV3-1/TRBV3-2; CDR3: CASSQDLGRPRPQHF; DNA: TGTGCCAGCAGCCAAGATTTGGGGAGGCCCAGGCCCCAGCATTTT
D: -; J: TRBJ2-2; size: -; V: TRBV4-3; CDR3: CASSHDYRVSGELFF; DNA: TGCGCCAGCAGCCATGATTACAGGGTTTCAGGGGAGCTGTTTTTT
D: -; J: TRBJ1-1; size: few; V: TRBV18; CDR3: CASSPNMNTEAFF; DNA: TGTGCCAGCTCACCAAATATGAACACTGAAGCTTTCTTT
D: TRBD1; J: TRBJ1-6; size: -; V: TRBV5-1; CDR3: CASSGQGQDSPLHF; DNA: TGCGCCAGCAGCGGACAGGGGCAGGACTCACCCCTCCACTTT
D: -; J: TRBJ2-3; size: few; V: TRBV4-3; CDR3: CASSQEVSGDTQYF; DNA: TGCGCCAGCAGCCAAGAAGTCAGCGGAGATACGCAGTATTTT
D: TRBD1; J: TRBJ1-3; size: -; V: TRBV6-1; CDR3: CASSEWDSSGNTIYF; DNA: TGTGCCAGCAGTGAATGGGACAGCTCTGGAAACACCATATATTTT
D: -; J: TRBJ1-4; size: -; V: TRBV19; CDR3: CASSINPGATNEKLFF; DNA: TGTGCCAGTAGTATAAATCCGGGGGCAACTAATGAAAAACTGTTTTTT
D: -; J: TRBJ1-5; size: -; V: TRBV19; CDR3: CASSMYSYSNQPQHF; DNA: TGTGCCAGTAGTATGTACAGTTATAGCAATCAGCCCCAGCATTTT